These T cell receptor beta chains were read from a single sample in a study of T cell responses to AZD1222 COVID-19 vaccine. Sequencing was performed with immunoSEQ multiplex PCR; in TCRdb, only in-frame clones are kept and a portion is missing. The data hold approximately 49,000 clones, with 70% to 85% observed a single time. This specimen was peripheral blood, taken on day 0 of MenACWY control vaccination. Receptors originate from an adult in good health. Each CDR3 is given with its conserved first and last residue. Each record gives: clone size, D gene, V gene, J gene, CDR3 protein, CDR3 DNA. The D gene is left open where the match is weak. The size field is filled for only some rows; it gives once, few, many or a size class.

>once|TRBD2|TRBV10-3|TRBJ2-7
CAVTGGDPYEQYF
TGTGCCGTTACGGGGGGAGATCCCTACGAGCAGTACTTC
>-|TRBD1|TRBV30|TRBJ1-2
CAWSERRTGGFYGYTF
TGTGCCTGGAGTGAACGGAGGACAGGGGGCTTTTATGGCTACACCTTC
>few|TRBD1|TRBV4-2|TRBJ1-6
CASRPGTGNSPLHF
TGTGCCAGCAGACCCGGGACAGGGAATTCACCCCTCCACTTT
>-|-|TRBV19|TRBJ1-2
CASKRGFGYTF
TGTGCCAGTAAGAGGGGGTTTGGCTACACCTTC
>few|TRBD2|TRBV6-5|TRBJ2-1
CASSFTSGSSYNEQFF
TGTGCCAGCAGTTTCACTAGCGGCAGCTCCTACAATGAGCAGTTCTTC
>once|TRBD1|TRBV7-9|TRBJ2-3
CASSLWSGTGIDTQYF
TGTGCCAGCAGCTTATGGTCGGGGACAGGGATAGATACGCAGTATTTT
>-|-|TRBV7-9|TRBJ2-3
CASSQVRVRTDTQYF
TGTGCCAGCAGCCAGGTTAGGGTAAGGACAGATACGCAGTATTTT
>-|TRBD1|TRBV19|TRBJ1-5
CASMYAGGFYQPQHF
TGTGCCAGTATGTACGCAGGGGGCTTTTATCAGCCCCAGCATTTT
>-|-|TRBV6-6|TRBJ1-1
CASSYSEQLNTEAFF
TGTGCCAGCAGTTACTCGGAACAATTGAACACTGAAGCTTTCTTT
>-|-|TRBV19|TRBJ1-3
CASAYGGGSGNTIYF
TGTGCCAGCGCCTATGGGGGGGGCTCTGGAAACACCATATATTTT
>-|-|TRBV20-1|TRBJ2-1
CSASTGRSYNEQFF
TGCAGTGCTAGTACTGGACGCTCCTACAATGAGCAGTTCTTC
>few|-|TRBV3-1/TRBV3-2|TRBJ1-1
CASSQFEYPNTEAFF
TGTGCCAGCAGCCAATTTGAATATCCGAACACTGAAGCTTTCTTT
>-|-|TRBV20-1|TRBJ2-1
CSASSPRDAGEQFF
TGCAGTGCTAGTAGTCCCAGGGATGCAGGTGAGCAGTTCTTC
>-|TRBD2|TRBV6-1|TRBJ2-7
CASSGLMTSGRYEQYF
TGTGCCAGCAGTGGTTTAATGACTAGCGGGAGGTACGAGCAGTACTTC
>-|-|TRBV30|TRBJ1-3
CAWSVLAPGGNTIYF
TGTGCCTGGAGTGTACTCGCCCCGGGAGGAAACACCATATATTTT
>once|TRBD2|TRBV9|TRBJ2-3
CASSLSGYSTDTQYF
TGTGCCAGCAGCCTTAGCGGGTACAGCACAGATACGCAGTATTTT
>-|-|TRBV7-6|TRBJ2-2
CASGRQSTGELFF
TGTGCCAGCGGGAGACAGAGCACCGGGGAGCTGTTTTTT
>-|-|TRBV19|TRBJ2-3
CASSMGDTQYF
TGTGCCAGTAGTATGGGAGATACGCAGTATTTT
>-|-|TRBV4-1|TRBJ2-2
CASSQYGPGSTYTGELFF
TGCGCCAGCAGCCAGTACGGTCCGGGCTCAACATACACCGGGGAGCTGTTTTTT
>many|-|TRBV20-1|TRBJ1-3
CSASVSAGRSGNTIYF
TGCAGTGCTAGTGTCTCGGCAGGGAGGAGTGGAAACACCATATATTTT
>-|-|TRBV5-4|TRBJ2-5
CASSLGGRAGETQYF
TGTGCCAGCAGCTTGGGGGGTCGCGCGGGAGAGACCCAGTACTTC
>-|-|TRBV5-6|TRBJ2-1
CASNLGPRGGYNEQFF
TGTGCCAGCAACCTGGGGCCCAGGGGGGGTTACAATGAGCAGTTCTTC
>-|-|TRBV9|TRBJ2-5
CASSVEEGQTQYF
TGTGCCAGCAGCGTAGAAGAGGGACAGACCCAGTACTTC
>-|-|TRBV5-6|TRBJ2-4
CASSPVNAAKNIQYF
TGTGCCAGCAGCCCCGTTAACGCAGCCAAAAACATTCAGTACTTC
>-|TRBD1|TRBV29-1|TRBJ1-5
CSAGGGWDQPQHF
TGCAGCGCCGGAGGGGGCTGGGATCAGCCCCAGCATTTT
>-|TRBD1|TRBV10-3|TRBJ2-7
CAISATGTYEQYF
TGTGCCATCAGTGCGACAGGGACCTACGAGCAGTACTTC
>-|-|TRBV20-1|TRBJ1-2
CSASPRAAGSDGYTF
TGCAGTGCTAGTCCTCGGGCGGCAGGGTCCGATGGCTACACCTTC
>once|-|TRBV15|TRBJ2-1
CATSRVRYEDEQFF
TGTGCCACCAGCAGAGTCAGGTATGAGGATGAGCAGTTCTTC
>-|-|TRBV5-5|TRBJ1-4
CASSTTGLTTNEKLFF
TGTGCCAGCAGCACCACAGGGCTTACAACTAATGAAAAACTGTTTTTT
>-|-|TRBV6-5|TRBJ2-3
CASSKQGSTDTQYF
TGTGCCAGCAGCAAACAGGGTTCCACAGATACGCAGTATTTT
>-|-|TRBV19|TRBJ1-4
CASSTRQIGEKLFF
TGTGCCAGTAGTACCCGACAGATCGGGGAAAAACTGTTTTTT
>once|-|TRBV30|TRBJ2-2
CAWRRIRAAGELFF
TGTGCCTGGAGACGAATTAGGGCGGCTGGGGAGCTGTTTTTT
>-|TRBD1|TRBV11-2|TRBJ1-6
CASSPHGTGQSPLHF
TGTGCCAGCAGCCCCCACGGGACAGGACAATCACCCCTCCACTTT
>many|-|TRBV12-3/TRBV12-4|TRBJ2-7
CASSRYPYEQYF
TGTGCCAGCAGTCGCTATCCCTACGAGCAGTACTTC
>-|-|TRBV29-1|TRBJ2-5
CSVDPTGETQYF
TGCAGCGTTGACCCTACGGGGGAGACCCAGTACTTC
>-|TRBD1|TRBV12-3/TRBV12-4|TRBJ1-5
CASSLTGSQPQHF
TGTGCCAGCAGTTTGACAGGGAGTCAGCCCCAGCATTTT
>-|TRBD1|TRBV5-6|TRBJ1-2
CASSWDRGVYGYTF
TGTGCCAGCAGCTGGGACAGGGGAGTCTATGGCTACACCTTC
>-|-|TRBV18|TRBJ1-1
CASSRTVNTEAFF
TGTGCCAGCTCACGGACAGTGAACACTGAAGCTTTCTTT
>-|-|TRBV28|TRBJ2-1
CASSFSANEQFF
TGTGCCAGCAGTTTCAGCGCCAATGAGCAGTTCTTC
>-|-|TRBV9|TRBJ2-3
CASSVGVPGASRADTQYF
TGTGCCAGCAGCGTAGGAGTACCGGGAGCTAGTAGGGCAGATACGCAGTATTTT
>-|-|TRBV28|TRBJ1-2
CASGSLGRGYGYTF
TGTGCCAGCGGCAGTTTAGGCAGGGGCTATGGCTACACCTTC
>-|-|TRBV2|TRBJ1-5
CASSRDSGGNQPQHF
TGTGCCAGCAGTAGAGACAGTGGCGGCAATCAGCCCCAGCATTTT
>few|TRBD1|TRBV2|TRBJ2-2
CASSRTGGGVNTGELFF
TGTGCCAGCAGTCGGACAGGGGGAGGAGTAAACACCGGGGAGCTGTTTTTT
>-|-|TRBV2|TRBJ2-7
CASSGSGYSYEQYF
TGTGCCAGCAGTGGTAGCGGTTACTCCTACGAGCAGTACTTC
>-|TRBD1|TRBV30|TRBJ1-2
CAWSRSGGVRIGSYGYTF
TGTGCCTGGAGCCGATCAGGGGGCGTACGGATTGGGTCTTATGGCTACACCTTC
>-|TRBD1|TRBV7-9|TRBJ1-5
CASSFGQGGEQPQHF
TGTGCCAGCAGCTTCGGACAGGGAGGGGAACAGCCCCAGCATTTT
>once|-|TRBV5-1|TRBJ1-1
CASSLKPNTEAFF
TGCGCCAGCAGCTTAAAACCGAACACTGAAGCTTTCTTT
>-|TRBD1|TRBV6-2/TRBV6-3|TRBJ2-1
CASSSQGAIYNEQFF
TGTGCCAGCAGTTCTCAGGGGGCCATCTACAATGAGCAGTTCTTC